This TCR beta chain was identified during a study of primary melanoma T cells and metastatic recurrence (dated by TCRdb to the early 2020s). Background for the entire study: The cohort consisted of approximately 180 primary melanomas of stage T2 to T4, each more than 1 mm thick. The study tested whether T-cell fraction and T-cell repertoire clonality in primary melanoma tumors predicted patient outcome. The T-cell fraction measured by TCR beta sequencing was compared against progression-free survival as the clinical outcome. Histopathological grading of tumor-infiltrating lymphocytes served as the comparison point for the T-cell fraction derived from sequencing. The research as a whole found: A T-cell fraction above 20% appeared protective regardless of ulceration status, mitotic rate or nodal disease. An effective T-cell-mediated antitumor response in primary melanoma was framed by the authors only as a suggestion, not a demonstrated mechanism. Tumor T-cell fraction was reported to predict progression-free survival independently of thickness, ulceration, mitotic rate and age. Compared with adding any other histopathological variable to tumor thickness, adding T-cell fraction reportedly produced a bigger improvement in progression-free survival prediction.

This clone was detected a few times. It lacks a known antigen. Per-nucleotide qualities are absent, and no much larger clonotype sits a single base away. From cysteine to phenylalanine, the CDR3 is 13 amino acids long. Only CDR3 DNA is held: 39 bases, read in frame from base 1. The junction carries 11 bases between V and J, which are trimmed by 5 bases and 6 bases respectively. The germline V gene (reference sequence) yields LNHDA for CDR1 and SQIVND for CDR2. Patients had primary melanoma that had been surgically resected and was considered potentially curable but at risk of metastatic recurrence. Libraries were built with the immunoSEQ multiplex PCR assay. Primary melanoma tumor tissue underwent high-throughput sequencing of the T-cell receptor beta chain. Under the source paper's analysis protocol: Repertoire analyses included TCRB CDR3 sharing between samples and the distribution of insertions and deletions. The predictive value of the T-cell fraction was ranked against histopathological variables by a gradient-boosted model. As stored in TCRdb, this immuneACCESS dataset retains in-frame rearrangements with V and J assigned. A fraction of the clones does not appear; measured against another copy, unresolved V genes explain less than half of the discrepancy, and the remainder lacks a known reason. That table furnishes V, J and clone size, whereas the DNA furnished D and trimming. The sample data list 550 to 700 clones, and approximately 70% of these were observed just once. Approximately 16% of the sample rests with the top ten.

The sequenced sample was melanoma tumor tissue. The V and J segments used are TRBV19 and TRBJ1-5; TRBD1 is a possible D gene, resting on 6 matching bases. The clonotype was recovered from a human donor with melanoma. The encoded CDR3 is CASSLGGLQPQHF. The nucleotide sequence is given as TGTGCCAGTAGTCTGGGGGGGCTTCAGCCCCAGCATTTT.